A single sample is the source of the 30 T cell receptor beta chains below, sequenced in a study of blood T cell repertoires in COVID-19. Libraries were prepared by immunoSEQ multiplex PCR; TCRdb keeps only in-frame clonotypes and omits some of them. The sample consists of 130,000 to 150,000 clones, approximately 88% of them appearing once. Sequenced: peripheral blood. These receptors were taken from a woman aged 45-65 years with acute or convalescent COVID-19.

With respect to this clone: The sample has other DNA sequences that encode this CDR3 too. The rearrangement links TRBV5-1 to TRBJ1-1, with D possibly TRBD1 on 5 matching bases. The V and J ends lost 5 bases and 5 bases respectively, with 13 bases between them. Germline lookup yields CDR1 SGHRS and CDR2 YFSETQ. CDR3 length: 13 amino acids. The CDR3 bases are TGCGCCAGCAGTCTCCAGGGTGGGACTGAAGCTTTCTTT. This codes for CASSLQGGTEAFF.

This chain links TRBV5-4 with TRBJ1-1, with D uncertain. Germline V gene lookup returns CDR1 SGHNT and CDR2 YYREEE (reference sequence). This CDR3 is 15 amino acids long. The V and J ends lost 4 bases and 7 bases respectively, with 20 bases between them. CDR3 region: CASSPRWESGYEAFF. As DNA, the CDR3 is TGTGCCAGCAGCCCCCGCTGGGAGTCAGGATATGAAGCTTTCTTT.

The rearrangement links TRBV9 to TRBJ2-3; 7 positions agree with TRBD1. After removal of 4 bases from V and 1 base from J, the junction contained 6 bases not matched to a gene. The CDR3 totals 15 residues. The germline V gene encodes CDR1 SGDLS and CDR2 YYNGEE. The CDR3 nucleotides read TGTGCCAGCAGCACCTACAGGGGTGGCACAGATACGCAGTATTTT. Its protein is CASSTYRGGTDTQYF.

The J gene is TRBJ2-2, the V gene TRBV2; D is perhaps TRBD1 (6 bases). Trimming took 5 bases from V and 7 from J, leaving 11 bases between them. The CDR3 is 13 residues long. Germline V gene data show CDR1 as SNHLY and CDR2 as FYNNEI. The CDR3 DNA follows: TGTGCCAGCAGTAACAGGGTAGTCGGGGAGCTGTTTTTT. Translated, it gives CASSNRVVGELFF.

This clone came up a few times. V and J are TRBV18 and TRBJ2-7; 12 bases line up with TRBD1. The germline CDR1 and CDR2 sequences are KGHSH and LQKENI. V gave up 4 bases and J gave up 10 bases; unmatched junction bases: 8. The CDR3 sequence is 14 residues long. CDR3 sequence: CASSHRDRGPEQYF. In nucleotides, the CDR3 is TGTGCCAGCTCACACCGGGACAGGGGGCCGGAACAGTACTTC.

This chain uses TRBV28 with TRBJ2-1; 12 bases are a match to TRBD2. Germline V gene lookup returns CDR1 MDHEN and CDR2 SYDVKM. V dropped 5 bases and J dropped 16; count of bases not matched to a gene: 15. The CDR3 spans 15 residues. In DNA form, the CDR3 reads TGTGCCAGCAGTCCTCTAGCGGGAGGGCCTAAAAGGAGATTCTTC. It is translated as CASSPLAGGPKRRFF. Filled out from reference TRBV28 and TRBJ2-1, the complete variable domain reads DVKVTQSSRYLVKRTGEKVFLECVQDMDHENMFWYRQDPGLGLRLIYFSYDVKMKEKGDIPEGYSVSREKKERFSLILESASTNQTSMYLCASSPLAGGPKRRFFGPGTRLTVL.

V gene TRBV5-8 combines with J gene TRBJ1-6; 7 nucleotides agree with TRBD1. The CDR3 totals 15 residues. Looked up from germline, CDR1 is SGHTS and CDR2 is YDEGEE. Unmatched junction bases numbered 3, after V lost 4 bases and J lost 2 bases. CDR3 sequence (DNA): TGTGCCAGCAGCCCGACAGGGACCTATAATTCACCCCTCCACTTT. Translating it yields CASSPTGTYNSPLHF.

The chain carries TRBV5-1 and TRBJ2-1; 10 positions agree with TRBD2. Germline V gene sequence: CDR1 SGHRS, CDR2 YFSETQ. V was pared by 0 bases and J by 3 bases, with 9 bases of the junction left unmatched. This CDR3 is built from 18 residues. CDR3 loop: CASSLATIAGGVYNEQFF. The CDR3 DNA sequence: TGCGCCAGCAGCTTGGCAACCATAGCGGGGGGCGTCTACAATGAGCAGTTCTTC.

CDR3 DNA: TGTGCCAGCAGTGATGGTCTAGAAGAGACCCAGTACTTC. This translates into CASSDGLEETQYF. The chain uses TRBV2 and TRBJ2-5; D is unclear. Between the trimmed V and J ends, which lost 3 bases and 3 bases, there was a span of 8 bases. The CDR3 length is 13 residues. CDR1 is SNHLY and CDR2 is FYNNEI in the germline V gene. The full variable domain, with the rest looked up from reference TRBV2 and TRBJ2-5, is EPEVTQTPSHQVTQMGQEVILRCVPISNHLYFYWYRQILGQKVEFLVSFYNNEISEKSEIFDDQFSVERPDGSNFTLKIRSTKLEDSAMYFCASSDGLEETQYFGPGTRLLVL.

CDR3 protein: CASSLEVSGSYEQYF. The CDR3 nucleotides read TGTGCCAGCAGCTTAGAGGTTTCGGGGAGCTACGAGCAGTACTTC. The rearrangement links TRBV11-2 to TRBJ2-7, with D tentatively TRBD2 (5 bases). V was pared by 0 bases and J by 3 bases, with 12 bases between. This CDR3 contains 15 residues. Germline V gene sequence: CDR1 SGHAT, CDR2 FQNNGV.

J is TRBJ2-1 and V is TRBV5-4; 8 nucleotides line up with TRBD2. This CDR3 is 14 amino acids long. V shed 3 bases and J 7 bases; nucleotides not matched to a gene: 6. Per germline, CDR1 SGHNT and CDR2 YYREEE (reference sequence). CDR3 DNA: TGTGCCAGCAGCTCCGGGACTAGTCTTAATGAGCAGTTCTTC. Protein: CASSSGTSLNEQFF. The full variable domain, with the rest looked up from reference TRBV5-4 and TRBJ2-1, is ETGVTQSPTHLIKTRGQQVTLRCSSQSGHNTVSWYQQALGQGPQFIFQYYREEENGRGNFPPRFSGLQFPNYSSELNVNALELDDSALYLCASSSGTSLNEQFFGPGTRLTVL.

V and J are TRBV9 and TRBJ2-4, with 8 bases that match TRBD1. The J segment lost 8 bases and the V segment lost 4 bases, leaving 5 bases of the junction unmatched. The CDR3 consists of 13 residues. Germline V CDR1 and CDR2: SGDLS, YYNGEE. CDR3 DNA: TGTGCCAGCAGCCAAGGACAGGGAGACATTCAGTACTTC. This codes for CASSQGQGDIQYF.

This rearrangement joins TRBV9 to TRBJ2-1; unclear D gene. The CDR3 loop spans 16 amino acids. Trimming removed 4 bases at V and 0 bases at J, with 14 bases between. CDR1 is SGDLS, CDR2 YYNGEE, per germline. CDR3 in amino acids: CASSPRERSSYNEQFF. CDR3 nucleotide sequence: TGTGCCAGCAGCCCCAGAGAGAGGAGCTCCTACAATGAGCAGTTCTTC.

The chain joins TRBV6-5 to TRBJ1-1, with D possibly matching TRBD1 (5 bases). Deletions cut 4 bases from V and 4 bases from J, with 19 bases between. The CDR3 is 16 amino acids. Germline values: CDR1 MNHEY, CDR2 SVGAGI. The CDR3 loop is CASSWDGGSGITEAFF. Written as DNA, the CDR3 is TGTGCCAGCAGTTGGGATGGGGGGTCGGGTATCACTGAAGCTTTCTTT.

The V call is TRBV15, the J call TRBJ2-7, with a weak D call TRBD1 (6 bases). The germline V gene has CDR1 LNHNV and CDR2 YYDKDF (reference sequence). The ends were cut back, 2 bases at V and 4 bases at J, with 18 bases in the middle. The CDR3 consists of 16 residues. The CDR3 loop is CATSRKKGEIGYEQYF. Written as DNA, the CDR3 is TGTGCCACCAGCAGAAAAAAGGGGGAAATTGGGTACGAGCAGTACTTC.

The gene calls are TRBV4-2 and TRBJ2-7, with 7 bases identical to TRBD1. J lost 0 bases, V lost 3 bases, and 11 bases had no gene match. This CDR3 spans 17 amino acids. Germline V gene sequence: CDR1 LGHNA, CDR2 YNFKEQ. The CDR3 nucleotides are TGTGCCAGCAGCCAGAGTCGAGACGCAGGGGGCTCCTACGAGCAGTACTTC. As protein: CASSQSRDAGGSYEQYF.

This chain uses TRBV5-4 with TRBJ1-2; D perhaps matches TRBD1 (6 bases). V was shortened by 1 base and J by 6 bases, with 10 bases between the two germline ends. The CDR3 is 13 residues long. Germline V gene data show CDR1 as SGHNT and CDR2 as YYREEE (reference sequence). CDR3 nucleotides: TGTGCCAGCAGCTTGACAGGGACTAATGGCTACACCTTC. This gives the protein CASSLTGTNGYTF. The entire variable domain, with the rest obtained from reference TRBV5-4 and TRBJ1-2, is as follows: ETGVTQSPTHLIKTRGQQVTLRCSSQSGHNTVSWYQQALGQGPQFIFQYYREEENGRGNFPPRFSGLQFPNYSSELNVNALELDDSALYLCASSLTGTNGYTFGSGTRLTVV.

The chain recombines TRBV25-1 with TRBJ1-6; perhaps TRBD1 as D (6 bases). The germline gives CDR1 MGHDK, CDR2 SYGVNS. This CDR3 region has 14 residues. Between the trimmed V and J ends, which lost 4 bases and 5 bases, there was a span of 9 bases. CDR3 in amino acids: CASSVQGNNSPLHF. CDR3 DNA sequence: TGTGCCAGCAGTGTACAGGGTAATAATTCACCCCTCCACTTT.

The gene calls are TRBV9 and TRBJ1-1; D is undetermined. CDR1 SGDLS and CDR2 YYNGEE come from the germline V gene. This CDR3 spans 14 amino acids. Trimming took off 4 bases at V and 1 base at J, with 11 bases between the two ends. CDR3 bases: TGTGCCAGCAGCCGCGGGCGGCCGAACACTGAAGCTTTCTTT. This encodes CASSRGRPNTEAFF.

J is TRBJ2-7 and V is TRBV19; tentative D call: TRBD1 (5 bases). The V and J ends lost 1 base and 2 bases respectively, with 18 bases between them. This CDR3 region has 17 residues. Germline V gene sequence: CDR1 LNHDA, CDR2 SQIVND (reference sequence). CDR3 loop: CASSIVNGHRTAYEQYF. The CDR3 DNA is TGTGCCAGTAGTATAGTAAACGGACACAGAACTGCCTACGAGCAGTACTTC.

The V call is TRBV14, the J call TRBJ1-3; maybe TRBD1 (5 bases). V lost 1 base to trimming and J lost 0 bases, with 13 bases between them. The CDR3 runs to 17 residues. Germline-derived CDR1 and CDR2 are SGHDN and FVKESK. The CDR3 DNA reads TGTGCCAGCAGCCAAGTTGGCAGGGTTAGCTCTGGAAACACCATATATTTT. This codes for CASSQVGRVSSGNTIYF.

This chain connects TRBV6-6 to TRBJ2-5, with 10 bases that match TRBD2. Trimming removed 8 bases from V and 8 bases from J; junction bases left unmatched: 23. The length of the CDR3 is 18 residues. Germline V gene data show CDR1 as MNHNY and CDR2 as SVGAGI (reference sequence). For the CDR3, the DNA is TGTGCCAGCCGTCGACGGACTAATAGCGGGAGGCCGTCAGAAACCCAGTACTTC. Translating gives CASRRRTNSGRPSETQYF.

The rearrangement joins TRBV13 to TRBJ2-2, with D perhaps TRBD2 (5 bases). Deletions cut 8 bases from V and 2 bases from J, with 15 bases between. This CDR3 has 15 amino acids. CDR1 is PRHDT, CDR2 FYEKMQ, per germline (reference sequence). The CDR3 is CASGELTSNTGELFF. CDR3 sequence (DNA): TGTGCCAGCGGGGAACTTACTAGTAACACCGGGGAGCTGTTTTTT. The full variable domain, completed using reference TRBV13 and TRBJ2-2, is AAGVIQSPRHLIKEKRETATLKCYPIPRHDTVYWYQQGPGQDPQFLISFYEKMQSDKGSIPDRFSAQQFSDYHSELNMSSLELGDSALYFCASGELTSNTGELFFGEGSRLTVL.

The chain uses TRBV18 and TRBJ1-3; D is perhaps TRBD1 (5 bases). The germline V gene has CDR1 KGHSH and CDR2 LQKENI. With 2 bases removed from V and 4 bases from J, the gap between germline ends came to 21 bases. The CDR3 spans 18 residues. The CDR3 loop is CASSPVLAGYEAGNTIYF. CDR3 bases: TGTGCCAGCTCACCAGTCCTCGCAGGGTATGAGGCAGGAAACACCATATATTTT.

The chain has TRBV6-5 and TRBJ1-2; D might be TRBD1 (6 bases). Per the germline V gene, CDR1 is MNHEY and CDR2 is SVGAGI. Trimming took off 6 bases at V and 5 bases at J, with 13 bases between the two ends. The length of the CDR3 is 13 residues. In DNA, the CDR3 is TGTGCCAGCAGCGCGACAGGCCAATATGGCTACACCTTC. Protein product: CASSATGQYGYTF.

The chain uses TRBV18 and TRBJ1-2; D possibly corresponds to TRBD1 (5 bases). Deletions cut 4 bases from V and 3 bases from J, with 15 bases between. In germline, CDR1 is KGHSH, CDR2 LQKENI. CDR3 length: 15 amino acids. The CDR3 DNA is TGTGCCAGCTCACGGTCAGGGAACGAAGACTATGGCTACACCTTC. Its protein is CASSRSGNEDYGYTF.

The V call is TRBV20-1, the J call TRBJ2-1, with 7 bases identical to TRBD2. The germline V gene has CDR1 DFQATT and CDR2 SNEGSKA (reference sequence). The junction had 2 bases not matched to a gene; V was cut back by 3 bases and J by 0 bases. The CDR3 contains 14 residues. The CDR3 DNA reads TGCAGTGCTAGTGGCGGGAGCTCCTACAATGAGCAGTTCTTC. Translating gives CSASGGSSYNEQFF.

The rearrangement links TRBV4-2 to TRBJ1-1, with a weak D call TRBD1 (5 bases). The length of the CDR3 is 14 residues. Germline V lookup: CDR1 LGHNA, CDR2 YNFKEQ. Trimming removed 1 base from V and 1 base from J, with 7 bases in between. CDR3 nucleotides: TGTGCCAGCAGCCAAGGAGACAGGAACACTGAAGCTTTCTTT. Its translation is CASSQGDRNTEAFF.

The chain employs TRBV18 and TRBJ1-3; D is uncertain. V lost 0 bases and J lost 0, with 12 bases in between. Germline V CDR1 and CDR2: KGHSH, LQKENI. CDR3 length: 17 amino acids. The DNA of the CDR3 is TGTGCCAGCTCACCACCGGGCGGGGTTCACTCTGGAAACACCATATATTTT. It specifies CASSPPGGVHSGNTIYF.

The chain is built from TRBV10-1 and TRBJ1-3; tentative D call: TRBD1 (5 bases). Trimming stripped 0 bases from V and 0 bases from J, with 9 bases between. CDR1 is WNHNN and CDR2 is SYGVQD in the germline V gene (reference sequence). The CDR3 sequence is 16 residues long. The DNA for the CDR3 is TGCGCCAGCAGTGAGTCGACAGTCAGCTCTGGAAACACCATATATTTT. Protein: CASSESTVSSGNTIYF.